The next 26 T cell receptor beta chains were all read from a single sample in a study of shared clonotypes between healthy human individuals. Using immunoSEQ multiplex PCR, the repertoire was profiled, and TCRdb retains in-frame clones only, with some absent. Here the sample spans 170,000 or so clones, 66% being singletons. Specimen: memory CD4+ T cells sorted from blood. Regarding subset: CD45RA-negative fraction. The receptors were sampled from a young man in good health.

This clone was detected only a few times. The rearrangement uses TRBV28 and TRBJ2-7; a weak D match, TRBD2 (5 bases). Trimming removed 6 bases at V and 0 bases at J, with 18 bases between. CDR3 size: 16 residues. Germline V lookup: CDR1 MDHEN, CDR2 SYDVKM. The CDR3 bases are TGTGCCAGCAGACAAATGGGGAGCGTAAACTCCTACGAGCAGTACTTC. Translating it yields CASRQMGSVNSYEQYF.

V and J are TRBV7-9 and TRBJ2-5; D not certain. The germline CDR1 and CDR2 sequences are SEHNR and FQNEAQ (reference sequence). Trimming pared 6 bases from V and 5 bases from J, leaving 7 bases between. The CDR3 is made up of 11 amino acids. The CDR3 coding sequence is TGTGCCAGCAGGTTGGAGGAGACCCAGTACTTC. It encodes CASRLEETQYF.

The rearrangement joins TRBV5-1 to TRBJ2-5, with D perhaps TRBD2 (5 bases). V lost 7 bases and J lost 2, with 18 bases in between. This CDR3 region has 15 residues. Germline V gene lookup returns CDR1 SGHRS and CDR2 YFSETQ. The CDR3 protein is CASSQNPGIQETQYF. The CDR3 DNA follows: TGCGCCAGCTCTCAAAACCCCGGGATACAAGAGACCCAGTACTTC.

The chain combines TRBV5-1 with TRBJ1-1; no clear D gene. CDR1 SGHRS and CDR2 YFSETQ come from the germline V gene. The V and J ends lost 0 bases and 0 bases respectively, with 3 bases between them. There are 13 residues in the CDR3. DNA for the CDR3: TGCGCCAGCAGCTTGGTTCTGAACACTGAAGCTTTCTTT. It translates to CASSLVLNTEAFF.

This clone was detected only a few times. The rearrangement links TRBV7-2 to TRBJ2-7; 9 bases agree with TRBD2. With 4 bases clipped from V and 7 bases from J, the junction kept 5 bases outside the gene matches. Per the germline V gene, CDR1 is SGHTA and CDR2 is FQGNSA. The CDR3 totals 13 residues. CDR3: CASSWRSGSEQYF. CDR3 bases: TGTGCCAGCAGCTGGCGTAGCGGGAGTGAGCAGTACTTC.

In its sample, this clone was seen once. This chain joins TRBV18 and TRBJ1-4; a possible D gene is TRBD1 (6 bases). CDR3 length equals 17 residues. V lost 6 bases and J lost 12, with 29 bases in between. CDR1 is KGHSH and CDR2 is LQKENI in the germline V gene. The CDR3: CASSPNQITGIDSELFF. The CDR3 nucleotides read TGTGCCAGCTCGCCTAATCAAATTACAGGGATTGATTCGGAACTGTTTTTT.

CDR3 sequence: CASSSYRGSYNEQFF. In DNA form, the CDR3 reads TGTGCCAGCAGCTCTTACAGGGGCTCCTACAATGAGCAGTTCTTC. V usage is TRBV11-2 and J usage is TRBJ2-1, with TRBD1 identical over 7 bases. With V trimmed by 4 bases and J by 0 bases, 3 bases remained unmatched. The CDR3 is 15 amino acids. Germline assignment: CDR1 SGHAT and CDR2 FQNNGV.

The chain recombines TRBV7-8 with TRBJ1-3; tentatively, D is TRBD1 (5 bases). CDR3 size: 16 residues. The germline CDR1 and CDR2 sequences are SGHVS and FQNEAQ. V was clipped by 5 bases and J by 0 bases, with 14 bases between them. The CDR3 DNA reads TGTGCCAGCAGCCCGTACAGGTTCCCCTCTGGAAACACCATATATTTT. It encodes CASSPYRFPSGNTIYF.

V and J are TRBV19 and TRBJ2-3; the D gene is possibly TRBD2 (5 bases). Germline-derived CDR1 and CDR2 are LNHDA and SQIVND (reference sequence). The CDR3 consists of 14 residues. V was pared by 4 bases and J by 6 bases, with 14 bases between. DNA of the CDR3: TGTGCCAGTAGTAGGGGAGCTGGTTTCGATACGCAGTATTTT. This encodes CASSRGAGFDTQYF.

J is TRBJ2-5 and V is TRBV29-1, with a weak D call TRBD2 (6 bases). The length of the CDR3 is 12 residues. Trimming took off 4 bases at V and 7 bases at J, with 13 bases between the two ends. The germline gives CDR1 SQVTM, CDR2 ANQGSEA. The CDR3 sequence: CSVGRGTGTQYF. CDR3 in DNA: TGCAGCGTTGGACGGGGGACGGGGACCCAGTACTTC. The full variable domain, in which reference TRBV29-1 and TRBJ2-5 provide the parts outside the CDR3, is SAVISQKPSRDICQRGTSLTIQCQVDSQVTMMFWYRQQPGQSLTLIATANQGSEATYESGFVIDKFPISRPNLTFSTLTVSNMSPEDSSIYLCSVGRGTGTQYFGPGTRLLVL.

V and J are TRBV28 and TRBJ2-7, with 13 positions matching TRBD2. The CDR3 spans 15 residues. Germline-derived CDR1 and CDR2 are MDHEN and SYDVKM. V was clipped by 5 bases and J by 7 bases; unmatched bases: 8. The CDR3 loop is CASSPTSGRAVEQYF. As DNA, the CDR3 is TGTGCCAGCAGTCCCACTAGCGGGAGGGCCGTAGAGCAGTACTTC.

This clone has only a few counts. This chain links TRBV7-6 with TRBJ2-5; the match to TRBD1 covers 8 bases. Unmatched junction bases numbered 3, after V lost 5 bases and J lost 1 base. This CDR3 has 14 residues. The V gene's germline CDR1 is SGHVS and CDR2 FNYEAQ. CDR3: CASSQDRAQETQYF. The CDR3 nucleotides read TGTGCCAGCAGCCAGGACAGGGCCCAAGAGACCCAGTACTTC. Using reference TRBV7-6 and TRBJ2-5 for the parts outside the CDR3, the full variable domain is GAGVSQSPRYKVTKRGQDVALRCDPISGHVSLYWYRQALGQGPEFLTYFNYEAQQDKSGLPNDRFSAERPEGSISTLTIQRTEQRDSAMYRCASSQDRAQETQYFGPGTRLLVL.

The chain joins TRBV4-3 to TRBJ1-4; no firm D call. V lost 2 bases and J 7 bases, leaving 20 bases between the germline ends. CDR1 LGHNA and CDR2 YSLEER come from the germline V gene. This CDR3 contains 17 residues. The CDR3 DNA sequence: TGCGCCAGCAGCCAAATGAGGGTTACGGACGGAGGTGAAAAACTGTTTTTT. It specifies CASSQMRVTDGGEKLFF.

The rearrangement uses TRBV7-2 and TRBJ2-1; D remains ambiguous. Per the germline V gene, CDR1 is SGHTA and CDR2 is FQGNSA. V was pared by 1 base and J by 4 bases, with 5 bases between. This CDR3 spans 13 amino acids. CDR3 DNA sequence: TGTGCCAGCAGCTTAGGGCGATACAATGAGCAGTTCTTC. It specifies CASSLGRYNEQFF.

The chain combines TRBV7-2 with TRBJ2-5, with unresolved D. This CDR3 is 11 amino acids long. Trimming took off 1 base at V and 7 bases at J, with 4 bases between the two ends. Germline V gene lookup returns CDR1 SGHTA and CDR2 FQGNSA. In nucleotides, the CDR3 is TGTGCCAGCAGCTTAGAGGGGACCCAGTACTTC. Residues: CASSLEGTQYF.

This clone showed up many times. CDR3 sequence (DNA): TGCAGCGTTGGGGCTAGCGGGGCCCAAGGGGAGACCCAGTACTTC. Protein: CSVGASGAQGETQYF. The chain combines TRBV29-1 with TRBJ2-5, with 9 bases that match TRBD2. This CDR3 is built from 15 residues. Per the germline V gene, CDR1 is SQVTM and CDR2 is ANQGSEA. Trimming cost V 4 bases and J 5 bases; bases outside gene matches: 11.

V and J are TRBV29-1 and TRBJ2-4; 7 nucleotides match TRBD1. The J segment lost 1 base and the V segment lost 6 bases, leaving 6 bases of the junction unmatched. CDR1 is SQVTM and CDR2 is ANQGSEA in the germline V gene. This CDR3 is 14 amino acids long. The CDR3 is CSVRQGNAKNIQYF. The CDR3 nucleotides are TGCAGCGTACGACAGGGAAACGCCAAAAACATTCAGTACTTC. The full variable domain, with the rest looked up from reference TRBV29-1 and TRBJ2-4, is SAVISQKPSRDICQRGTSLTIQCQVDSQVTMMFWYRQQPGQSLTLIATANQGSEATYESGFVIDKFPISRPNLTFSTLTVSNMSPEDSSIYLCSVRQGNAKNIQYFGAGTRLSVL.

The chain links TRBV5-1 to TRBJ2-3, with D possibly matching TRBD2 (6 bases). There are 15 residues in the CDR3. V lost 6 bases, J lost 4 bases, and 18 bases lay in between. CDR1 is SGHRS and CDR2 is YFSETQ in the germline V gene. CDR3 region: CASTPGGAGADTQYF. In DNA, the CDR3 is TGCGCCAGCACCCCCGGGGGAGCCGGGGCAGATACGCAGTATTTT.

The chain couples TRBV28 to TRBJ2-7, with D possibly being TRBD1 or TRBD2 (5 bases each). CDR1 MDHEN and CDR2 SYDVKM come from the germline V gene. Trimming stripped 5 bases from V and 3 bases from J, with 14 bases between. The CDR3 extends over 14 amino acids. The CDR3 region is CASSRLRGGYEQYF. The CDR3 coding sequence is TGTGCCAGCAGTCGATTACGTGGGGGCTACGAGCAGTACTTC.

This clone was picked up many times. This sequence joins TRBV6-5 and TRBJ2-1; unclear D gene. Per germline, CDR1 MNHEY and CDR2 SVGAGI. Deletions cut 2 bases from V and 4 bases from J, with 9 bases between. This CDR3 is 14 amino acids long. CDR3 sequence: CASSYDGRYNEQFF. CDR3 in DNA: TGTGCCAGCAGTTACGACGGACGGTACAATGAGCAGTTCTTC.

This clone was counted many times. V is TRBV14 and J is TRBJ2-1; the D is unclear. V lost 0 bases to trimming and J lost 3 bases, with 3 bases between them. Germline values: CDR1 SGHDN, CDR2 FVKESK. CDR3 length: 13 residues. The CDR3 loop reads CASSQEFYNEQFF. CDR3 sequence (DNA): TGTGCCAGCAGCCAAGAGTTCTACAATGAGCAGTTCTTC.

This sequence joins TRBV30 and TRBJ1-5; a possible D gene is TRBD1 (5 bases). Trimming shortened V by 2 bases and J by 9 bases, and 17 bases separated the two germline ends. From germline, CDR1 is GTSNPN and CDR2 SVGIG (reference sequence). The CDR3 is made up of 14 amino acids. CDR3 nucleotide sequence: TGTGCCTGGAGTCCCGACAGCCAAACGATGCCCCAGCATTTT. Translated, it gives CAWSPDSQTMPQHF. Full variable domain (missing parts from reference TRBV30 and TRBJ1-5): SQTIHQWPATLVQPVGSPLSLECTVEGTSNPNLYWYRQAAGRGLQLLFYSVGIGQISSEVPQNLSASRPQDRQFILSSKKLLLSDSGFYLCAWSPDSQTMPQHFGDGTRLSIL.

In DNA, the CDR3 is TGTGCCAGCAGTGGGACAGGGCGCAATGAGCAGTTCTTC. This codes for CASSGTGRNEQFF. The chain employs TRBV6-1 and TRBJ2-1; 8 bases map to TRBD1. The CDR3 has 13 residues. J was trimmed by 6 bases and V by 4 bases; bases with no gene match: 2. Germline CDR1 reads MNHNS; CDR2 reads SASEGT.

CDR3: CSVSEAHTGELFF. CDR3 coding DNA: TGCAGCGTTTCTGAGGCCCACACCGGGGAGCTGTTTTTT. The chain couples TRBV29-1 to TRBJ2-2; D ambiguous. V was pared by 5 bases and J by 3 bases, with 10 bases between. The CDR3 is 13 amino acids. Germline loops: CDR1 SQVTM, CDR2 ANQGSEA.

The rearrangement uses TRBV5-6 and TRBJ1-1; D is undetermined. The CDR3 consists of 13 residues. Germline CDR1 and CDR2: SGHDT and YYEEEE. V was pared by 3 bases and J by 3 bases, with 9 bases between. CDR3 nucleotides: TGTGCCAGCAGCTCTACAGCCTACACTGAAGCTTTCTTT. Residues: CASSSTAYTEAFF.

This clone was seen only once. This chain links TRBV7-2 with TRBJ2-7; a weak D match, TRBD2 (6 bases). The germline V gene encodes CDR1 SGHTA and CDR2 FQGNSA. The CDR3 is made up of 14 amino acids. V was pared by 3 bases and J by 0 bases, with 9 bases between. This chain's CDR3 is CASSFGGTSYEQYF. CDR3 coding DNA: TGTGCCAGCAGCTTCGGCGGGACCTCCTACGAGCAGTACTTC.